A selection of T cell receptor beta chains follows, all from one sample in a study of blood T cells in healthy people across ages. Each CDR3 protein gets one entry after TCRdb re-called the 5' RACE reads with MiXCR. The sample comprises approximately 820,000 distinct CDR3 sequences, approximately 44% of which are singletons, and roughly 19% rests with the top ten. The specimen was blood. These receptors all come from a man in his sixties in good health. CDR3s include the opening cysteine and the closing phenylalanine or tryptophan. The D gene is left open where the match is weak. Where a row states a size, it is once, few, many or the class of an expanded clone; other rows omit it.

D | J | size | V | DNA | CDR3
- | TRBJ2-7 | - | TRBV11-2 | TGTGCCAGCAGCTTACTCAGGACACAAAGCTACAATGAGCAGTACTTC | CASSLLRTQSYNEQYF
- | TRBJ2-2 | - | TRBV7-2 | TGTGCCAGCAGCCGGTCGGGGGTCACCGGGGAGCTGTTTTTT | CASSRSGVTGELFF
- | TRBJ1-2 | - | TRBV5-1 | TGCGCCAGCAGCTTGGATCAGGGGCTTTATGGCTACACCTTC | CASSLDQGLYGYTF
- | TRBJ2-2 | - | TRBV5-1 | TGCGCCAGCAGCTTGGCGAGGTCGCGGGGCACCGGGGAGCTGTTTTTT | CASSLARSRGTGELFF
- | TRBJ2-3 | few | TRBV20-1 | TGCAGTGCTAGAGGGGGGCTGGAAGATACGCAGTATTTT | CSARGGLEDTQYF
TRBD2 | TRBJ2-5 | - | TRBV7-2 | TGTGCCAGCAGCTCCAGGGGCGGGGGGGCATCGAAGGCCCAGTACTTC | CASSSRGGGASKAQYF
TRBD1 | TRBJ2-7 | few | TRBV10-3 | TGTGCCATCAGAACCGGACAGGCTACCTACGAGCAGTACTTC | CAIRTGQATYEQYF
- | TRBJ1-6 | - | TRBV20-1 | TGCAGTGCTACCGGGAGGGGGTGGAATTCACCCCTCCACTTT | CSATGRGWNSPLHF
- | TRBJ1-2 | - | TRBV9 | TGTGCCAGCAGCCCGAATGTCGGGTATGGCTACACCTTC | CASSPNVGYGYTF
- | TRBJ2-7 | - | TRBV7-9 | TGTGCCAGCAGCCGTGCGGGGCAGGGGTCCTACGAGCAGTACTTC | CASSRAGQGSYEQYF